This TCR beta chain was captured by sequencing in a study of blood T cells in healthy people across ages (dated by TCRdb to 2014 to 2015). Some background on the complete study: Template switching captured roughly one uniquely barcoded TCR beta cDNA molecule per two T cells in model experiments. Using the same blood draw, the study looked at two additional independent replicas of 1 million unique cDNA reads for two donors, one aged 18 to 30 and the other aged 80 or older. The study measured age-related changes in TCR beta repertoire diversity using deep sequencing normalized with unique cDNA molecular identifiers. To avoid experimental bias, donors of different ages were randomly spread across the sequencing lanes. The donors were divided into four age groups: young (average approximately 16 years), middle-aged (under 40), aged (around 59) and long-lived (about 84). Overall results and qualifications from the work: Compared with the aged group, the long-lived group had more naive CD4+ T cells, fewer expanded clones and increased TCR diversity, suggesting age selection. Because the CMV infection status of the donors was unknown, age-related changes in expanded clonotypes may potentially have been confounded. Because profiling used bulk unsorted PBMCs, naive and antigen-experienced compartments could not be compared conclusively. Total diversity estimates from one million sequenced T cells were considered lower bounds and underestimates. There was a strong correlation between observed TCR beta diversity and the percentage of naive T cells measured by flow cytometry. As age increased, observed TCR beta diversity per million T cells dropped in a roughly linear way, and a significant reduction was already evident by age roughly 40.

The CDR3, from cysteine to phenylalanine, totals 16 residues. The CDR3 DNA has 48 bases and is translated from base 1. Looking up the germline V gene (reference sequence) yields CDR1 DFQATT and CDR2 SNEGSKA. Clipping removes 1 base from V and 2 bases from J, with 6 as the unmatched junction base count. Systemically healthy Caucasian individuals from Russia, some 40 in total and aged roughly 6 to 100 years, were included as donors. Approximately 9.3 milliliters of peripheral blood were drawn from each donor into EDTA-treated Vacutainer tubes. PBMCs were isolated by Ficoll-Paque density-gradient centrifugation, with at least 6 million obtained per sample. Trizol reagent was used to extract total RNA from the PBMCs, yielding at least 5 micrograms per sample. For every donor, an aliquot of PBMCs went through flow cytometry to measure the percentages of naive CD45RAhigh/CD27high T cells. The receptor library was made with 5' RACE. TCRdb lists the instrument as Illumina HiSeq 2500. A second PCR of roughly 6 to 11 cycles was run with a J-beta primer mix and a sample-barcoded 5' primer. A unique molecular identifier was introduced onto each TCR beta cDNA molecule by a template-switch 5' adaptor carrying 12 random nucleotides. Each sample yielded at least 2.5 million CDR3-containing paired-end reads. All of the RNA was converted into first-strand cDNA using the Mint cDNA synthesis kit, with a TRBC-specific oligonucleotide serving as the primer. Following uracil-DNA glycosylase treatment, all cDNA underwent a first 18-cycle PCR with the universal primers M1SS and BC2_uni_R. The original methods were these. For normalization, 1 million high-quality reads were randomly selected from each sample, with every read carrying a distinct molecular identifier. Instead of being binned into consensus sequences, reads that shared molecular identifiers were thrown out. CDR3 identification, clonotype clustering and error correction used MiTCR with a Q25 quality threshold and the strictest error-elimination algorithm. A nonparametric unseen species model with Euler transformation was used to estimate a lower bound on total TCR beta diversity. The public reads were reprocessed in TCRdb via fastp at Q25 and MiXCR, keeping in-frame beta chains. Under each unique CDR3 protein, matching rows form one entry showing the most common genes and DNA. The V and J calls were not made by the authors but by TCRdb's processing. Across this sample there are 550,000 to 600,000 distinct CDR3 sequences, with approximately 30% seen only once. The top ten clones comprise around 20% of the sample.

Only a few counts were recorded for this clonotype. Its antigen is still unknown. Base qualities are not recorded, but no much larger clone differs from it by a single base. The receptor chain draws on TRBV20-1 and TRBJ2-3, and 10 junctional nucleotides match TRBD2. The receptor comes from a woman between 65 and 79 years old in good health. The sequencing sample was made of blood. The bases are TGCAGTGCTAGAGGGACACTAGCGGGGTACACAGATACGCAGTATTTT. Its protein product is CSARGTLAGYTDTQYF.